What follows are 14 T cell receptor beta chains derived from one specimen sequenced in a study of cytomegalovirus exposure and HLA in healthy donors. Vbeta (60) and Jbeta (13) primers were used in the PCR. The method was immunoSEQ multiplex PCR; TCRdb's version includes in-frame clones alone and lacks a portion of them. The sample records some 110,000 clones, less than 85% being singletons. The sample comprised PBMCs. Receptors were obtained from a woman aged 18-29 years in good health and CMV-seropositive.

The J gene is TRBJ2-2, the V gene TRBV5-1; 9 bases are shared with TRBD2. The V gene's germline CDR1 is SGHRS and CDR2 YFSETQ. This CDR3 contains 15 residues. The V gene end was trimmed by 3 bases and the J gene end by 7 bases; junction bases not matched to a gene: 7. CDR3 loop: CASSSQRGASGELFF. CDR3 nucleotides: TGCGCCAGCAGCTCCCAGCGGGGGGCTAGCGGGGAGCTGTTTTTT.

This clone was recorded a few times. The rearrangement uses TRBV5-1 and TRBJ2-7; 8 bases align to TRBD2. Germline CDR1 reads SGHRS; CDR2 reads YFSETQ. Unmatched junction bases numbered 9, after V lost 4 bases and J lost 3 bases. The CDR3 totals 15 residues. In DNA form, the CDR3 reads TGCGCCAGCAGCCCCCAAGCGGGAGCAGGCTACGAGCAGTACTTC. This codes for CASSPQAGAGYEQYF. Complete variable domain (other parts from reference TRBV5-1 and TRBJ2-7): KAGVTQTPRYLIKTRGQQVTLSCSPISGHRSVSWYQQTPGQGLQFLFEYFSETQRNKGNFPGRFSGRQFSNSRSEMNVSTLELGDSALYLCASSPQAGAGYEQYFGPGTRLTVT.

The chain recombines TRBV29-1 with TRBJ1-2; D unclear. The CDR3 is made up of 13 amino acids. V was trimmed by 3 bases and J by 2 bases, leaving 10 bases between them. The V gene's germline CDR1 is SQVTM and CDR2 ANQGSEA. The CDR3 nucleotides are TGCAGCGTTGAGCGGGGAGTGAACTATGGCTACACCTTC. It translates to CSVERGVNYGYTF.

This chain's CDR3 is CASSEGLEGQETQYF. Here the CDR3 DNA reads TGTGCCAGCAGCGAGGGTCTCGAGGGTCAAGAGACCCAGTACTTC. The chain employs TRBV5-8 and TRBJ2-5; possibly TRBD2 for D (5 bases). CDR3 length equals 15 residues. V lost 4 bases and J lost 2, with 15 bases in between. Germline CDR1 SGHTS, CDR2 YDEGEE.

Only one count was recorded for this clone. The chain has TRBV6-5 and TRBJ1-1; TRBD1 matches at 7 bases. The germline CDR1 and CDR2 sequences are MNHEY and SVGAGI. This CDR3 comprises 15 residues. Unmatched junction bases numbered 7, after V lost 6 bases and J lost 0 bases. CDR3 in DNA: TGTGCCAGCAGCCCATTGGGACAGATGAACACTGAAGCTTTCTTT. Protein: CASSPLGQMNTEAFF.

V gene TRBV19 combines with J gene TRBJ1-1; D remains ambiguous. Between the trimmed V and J ends, which lost 4 bases and 6 bases, there was a span of 15 bases. This CDR3 spans 14 amino acids. Germline assignment: CDR1 LNHDA and CDR2 SQIVND (reference sequence). The CDR3, as DNA: TGTGCCAGTAGTAACGAGTGGCAGAGCGCTGAAGCTTTCTTT. It specifies CASSNEWQSAEAFF.

V is TRBV6-1 and J is TRBJ2-7; a possible D gene is TRBD2 (6 bases). This CDR3 has 17 amino acids. Trimming took off 1 base at V and 4 bases at J, with 20 bases between the two ends. Germline CDR1 is MNHNS and CDR2 is SASEGT. CDR3 region: CASSEEGGTGMSYEQYF. CDR3 coding DNA: TGTGCCAGCAGTGAAGAGGGTGGGACTGGAATGTCTTACGAGCAGTACTTC.

The chain links TRBV6-1 to TRBJ2-7, with D tentatively TRBD1 (5 bases). Germline V gene data show CDR1 as MNHNS and CDR2 as SASEGT. The ends were cut back, 10 bases at V and 1 base at J, with 17 bases in the middle. The CDR3 covers 14 residues. The CDR3 DNA reads TGTGCCACGTTGGCGACAGCTAGTTCCTACGAGCAGTACTTC. This gives the protein CATLATASSYEQYF.

The gene calls are TRBV6-1 and TRBJ1-4; 7 bases line up with TRBD1. Trimming removed 6 bases from V and 4 bases from J; junction bases left unmatched: 5. The CDR3 spans 14 residues. Looked up from germline, CDR1 is MNHNS and CDR2 is SASEGT. The CDR3 loop is CASRGQEGNEKLFF. DNA of the CDR3: TGTGCCAGCAGAGGACAGGAGGGTAATGAAAAACTGTTTTTT.

The genes are TRBV5-6 and TRBJ1-2; perhaps TRBD1 as D (5 bases). The CDR3 has 17 residues. Per the germline V gene, CDR1 is SGHDT and CDR2 is YYEEEE. The ends were cut back, 2 bases at V and 8 bases at J, with 25 bases in the middle. The CDR3 loop reads CASSFWGEPGLTGGYTF. DNA for the CDR3: TGTGCCAGCAGCTTTTGGGGAGAACCGGGACTGACTGGCGGCTACACCTTC.

V gene TRBV5-1 combines with J gene TRBJ2-7; TRBD1 is a possible D gene (6 bases). The ends were cut back, 4 bases at V and 3 bases at J, with 11 bases in the middle. CDR3 size: 13 residues. Per germline, CDR1 SGHRS and CDR2 YFSETQ. The CDR3 sequence: CASSNGQSYEQYF. Written as DNA, the CDR3 is TGCGCCAGCAGCAATGGACAGAGCTACGAGCAGTACTTC.

The J gene is TRBJ2-1, the V gene TRBV20-1; 9 bases are a match to TRBD2. Trimming at V came to 7 bases and at J to 10 bases, leaving 5 bases not matched to a gene. Germline V CDR1 and CDR2: DFQATT, SNEGSKA (reference sequence). The CDR3 spans 11 residues. The DNA for the CDR3 is TGCAGTGGCGGACTAGCGTGGGAGCAGTTCTTC. It is translated as CSGGLAWEQFF.

V gene TRBV10-3 combines with J gene TRBJ2-3; 10 bases fit TRBD2. The CDR3 has 17 amino acids. The V and J ends lost 3 bases and 0 bases, in that order; junction bases with no gene match: 6. Germline V gene lookup returns CDR1 ENHRY and CDR2 SYGVKD. CDR3 loop: CAISDPLAGDSTDTQYF. CDR3 in DNA: TGTGCCATCAGTGACCCGCTAGCGGGAGACAGCACAGATACGCAGTATTTT.

A single count supports this clone. The chain uses TRBV25-1 and TRBJ1-5; D is uncertain. This CDR3 contains 14 residues. From germline, CDR1 is MGHDK and CDR2 SYGVNS. Trimming removed 6 bases from V and 3 bases from J, with 12 bases in between. CDR3 bases: TGTGCCAGCAGATCGGACGGACTCAATCAGCCCCAGCATTTT. Protein: CASRSDGLNQPQHF.